This TCR beta chain was recorded in a study of T cell clonality in common variable immunodeficiency. This clone has more than one count but fewer than ten. Its target is unknown. It differs at one base from a far larger clone, so likely a read error. The observed sequence ends 3 residues before the CDR3 terminus, with the missing tail filled in from the germline J gene. The CDR3 has 15 residues. Germline CDR1 reads MNHEY; CDR2 reads SVGEGT. Study-wide findings and caveats: Shared TCRbeta clones were fewer between CVID subjects than controls. CVID subjects showed higher TCRbeta clonality than healthy controls.

Profiling relied on immunoSEQ multiplex PCR, and the TCRdb table lists in-frame clones only, not all of them. The sample contains 25,000 to 40,000 clones, none occurring once; 3.8% lies in the top ten. Sample: peripheral blood mononuclear cells. This chain uses TRBV6-2 or TRBV6-3 with TRBJ2-5, with D maybe TRBD2 (7 bases). The TCR sequence derives from a person between 18 and 75 years old in good health. The chain's CDR3 is CGSSYTLGGAETQYF. The sequenced CDR3 bases are TGTGGCAGCAGTTATACCCTGGGGGGGGCGGAGACC.